A selection of T cell receptor beta chains follows, all from one sample in a study of technical replicates of blood from a handful of donors. Clones were read by immunoSEQ multiplex PCR, and TCRdb kept only the in-frame ones, dropping some. The sample holds about 88,000 clones, roughly 94% seen once. The sequencing sample was made of T cells isolated from PBMCs. The source of these receptors is a human donor in good health. CDR3s include the opening cysteine and the closing phenylalanine or tryptophan. The D gene is left open where the match is weak. Rows give clone size only sometimes, using once, few, many, or a class for an expanded clone.

>TRBJ2-5|TRBV5-1|.|15|.
CASSSLSGLQETQYF
TGCGCCAGCAGCTCGCTTAGCGGACTACAAGAGACCCAGTACTTC
>TRBJ1-4|TRBV7-9|once|18|TRBD1
CASSLGQGGGPANEKLFF
TGTGCCAGCAGCTTAGGACAGGGTGGCGGGCCTGCTAATGAAAAACTGTTTTTT
>TRBJ1-5|TRBV6-1|.|13|.
CASAIDSNQPQHF
TGTGCCAGCGCGATAGATAGCAATCAGCCCCAGCATTTT
>TRBJ1-3|TRBV7-8|.|17|.
CASSTRWRGALGNTIYF
TGTGCCAGCAGCACAAGATGGCGGGGGGCGTTAGGAAACACCATATATTTT
>TRBJ1-4|TRBV6-5|.|14|TRBD1
CASSYEQGNEKLFF
TGTGCCAGCAGTTACGAACAGGGGAATGAAAAACTGTTTTTT
>TRBJ2-3|TRBV27|.|15|.
CASSLYGGRADTQYF
TGTGCCAGCAGTTTATACGGGGGGCGGGCAGATACGCAGTATTTT
>TRBJ1-3|TRBV28|.|14|.
CASSLYRARNTIYF
TGTGCCAGCAGTTTATACAGGGCGCGAAACACCATATATTTT
>TRBJ2-6|TRBV4-2|.|17|.
CASSQDPTGPGANVLTF
TGTGCCAGCAGCCAAGATCCTACAGGGCCTGGGGCCAACGTCCTGACTTTC
>TRBJ2-3|TRBV10-3|.|16|TRBD2
CAISEASGRKTDTQYF
TGTGCCATCAGTGAGGCTAGCGGGAGAAAGACAGATACGCAGTATTTT
>TRBJ2-7|TRBV7-9|.|14|TRBD1
CASSLGTGNREQYF
TGTGCCAGCAGCTTAGGGACAGGGAATCGCGAGCAGTACTTC
>TRBJ2-7|TRBV9|once|14|TRBD2
CASSASGRWVEQYF
TGTGCCAGCAGCGCCAGCGGGAGATGGGTCGAGCAGTACTTC
>TRBJ2-5|TRBV5-1|.|14|TRBD1
CASSLGDRAETQYF
TGCGCCAGCAGCTTGGGGGACAGGGCAGAGACCCAGTACTTC
>TRBJ2-7|TRBV28|.|12|.
CASRGTPYEQYF
TGTGCCAGCAGGGGGACTCCCTACGAGCAGTACTTC
>TRBJ2-1|TRBV29-1|.|14|TRBD1
CSDVGTGYNNEQFF
TGCAGCGACGTCGGGACAGGGTATAACAATGAGCAGTTCTTC
>TRBJ2-1|TRBV4-3|.|16|.
CASSQLPAGTFNEQFF
TGCGCCAGCAGCCAACTACCGGCAGGAACCTTTAATGAGCAGTTCTTC
>TRBJ2-5|TRBV19|.|14|TRBD2
CASSIEGGRETQYF
TGTGCCAGTAGTATAGAAGGCGGGAGGGAGACCCAGTACTTC
>TRBJ1-2|TRBV29-1|.|11|TRBD1
CSVGTGGGYTF
TGCAGCGTTGGGACAGGGGGGGGCTACACCTTC
>TRBJ1-2|TRBV10-1|.|13|.
CASSVGLGYGYTF
TGCGCCAGCAGTGTCGGGTTGGGCTATGGCTACACCTTC
>TRBJ1-4|TRBV7-6|.|14|TRBD1
CASSLDGTDEKLFF
TGTGCCAGCAGCTTAGATGGGACAGACGAAAAACTGTTTTTT
>TRBJ1-5|TRBV30|.|14|TRBD1
CACDRALSNQPQHF
TGTGCCTGTGACAGGGCTCTTAGCAATCAGCCCCAGCATTTT
>TRBJ2-1|TRBV28|.|14|.
CASLTGYNGNEQFF
TGTGCCAGCCTTACAGGGTATAACGGGAATGAGCAGTTCTTC
>TRBJ2-3|TRBV5-1|.|13|TRBD2
CASSGLGTDTQYF
TGCGCCAGCTCGGGACTAGGCACAGATACGCAGTATTTT
>TRBJ2-5|TRBV10-2|.|18|.
CASSESEVWLRGSETQYF
TGCGCCAGCAGTGAGTCGGAAGTCTGGCTGCGGGGATCAGAGACCCAGTACTTC
>TRBJ1-4|TRBV7-9|.|16|TRBD1
CASSSRMGQLNEKLFF
TGTGCCAGCAGCTCGCGGATGGGACAGCTGAATGAAAAACTGTTTTTT
>TRBJ2-7|TRBV5-1|.|12|.
CASSLRSGEQYF
TGCGCCAGCAGCTTGAGATCAGGCGAGCAGTACTTC
>TRBJ2-1|TRBV27|.|14|TRBD2
CASSLTSEYNEQFF
TGTGCCAGCAGTTTGACTAGCGAATACAATGAGCAGTTCTTC
>TRBJ2-7|TRBV2|.|12|.
CASREGTAEQYF
TGTGCCAGCAGGGAGGGCACCGCCGAGCAGTACTTC
>TRBJ2-1|TRBV2|.|13|.
CASSDSAYNEQFF
TGTGCCAGCAGTGATAGTGCCTACAATGAGCAGTTCTTC
>TRBJ1-2|TRBV2|.|11|TRBD1
CASRQGYGYTF
TGTGCCAGCCGACAGGGGTATGGCTACACCTTC
>TRBJ2-4|TRBV7-9|once|12|.
CASSPWAGGEYF
TGTGCCAGCAGCCCCTGGGCCGGGGGAGAGTACTTC
>TRBJ1-2|TRBV6-6|.|16|.
CASSFTIGGEYYGYTF
TGTGCCAGCAGTTTTACGATCGGGGGGGAATACTATGGCTACACCTTC
>TRBJ2-1|TRBV7-3|.|11|.
CASSLGSEQFF
TGTGCCAGCAGTTTGGGGAGTGAGCAGTTCTTC
>TRBJ1-1|TRBV2|.|13|.
CASSGQMNTEAFF
TGTGCCAGCAGTGGACAGATGAACACTGAAGCTTTCTTT
>TRBJ1-1|TRBV6-4|.|13|.
CASSDVGGTEAFF
TGTGCCAGCAGTGATGTGGGGGGCACTGAAGCTTTCTTT
>TRBJ2-7|TRBV27|.|14|.
CASSVTGHSYEQYF
TGTGCCAGCAGTGTAACAGGGCACTCCTACGAGCAGTACTTC
>TRBJ2-7|TRBV7-2|.|15|TRBD1
CASSLAPGQRYEQYF
TGTGCCAGCAGCTTAGCTCCGGGACAGAGGTACGAGCAGTACTTC
>TRBJ2-2|TRBV27|.|17|TRBD1
CASSSITGTENTGELFF
TGTGCCAGCAGTTCAATTACCGGGACAGAGAACACCGGGGAGCTGTTTTTT
>TRBJ2-7|TRBV29-1|.|11|.
CSVVGAYEQYF
TGCAGCGTTGTCGGAGCCTACGAGCAGTACTTC
>TRBJ2-3|TRBV27|.|15|TRBD2
CASRMGLAFTDTQYF
TGTGCCAGCAGGATGGGACTAGCGTTCACAGATACGCAGTATTTT
>TRBJ1-4|TRBV7-8|.|17|.
CASSLALIGGINEKLFF
TGTGCCAGCAGCTTAGCGCTAATTGGGGGCATTAATGAAAAACTGTTTTTT
>TRBJ2-1|TRBV27|.|16|TRBD2
CASSFRWTSGRNEQFF
TGTGCCAGCAGTTTCCGTTGGACTAGCGGGAGGAATGAGCAGTTCTTC
>TRBJ2-5|TRBV28|.|14|.
CASSRGLSQETQYF
TGTGCCAGCAGTCGGGGGTTAAGTCAAGAGACCCAGTACTTC
>TRBJ2-6|TRBV2|.|13|.
CASDGAGANVLTF
TGTGCCAGCGACGGGGCTGGGGCCAACGTCCTGACTTTC
>TRBJ2-5|TRBV4-1|.|15|TRBD2
CASSSKPGGQETQYF
TGCGCCAGCAGCTCAAAGCCGGGAGGCCAAGAGACCCAGTACTTC
>TRBJ2-3|TRBV30|.|15|TRBD2
CAWSVLAGSTDTQYF
TGTGCCTGGAGTGTATTAGCGGGATCTACAGATACGCAGTATTTT